The source of this TCR beta chain is a study of blood T cell repertoires in COVID-19. In the study overall: T cells, B-cell-depleted T cells, or PBMCs provided the cDNA or gDNA that served as material.

The sample holds a few counts of this clone. Per the original methods: Estimation of nucleated cell counts was performed using reference gene primer amplification. The table came from immunoSEQ multiplex PCR; TCRdb's copy has only in-frame clones and leaves some out. V and J calls and clone size are given by that table; D and trimming were obtained from the DNA. The table includes roughly 74,000 clones, approximately 90% detected once. Ages ranged from roughly 18 to 100 years, with residence in 24 US areas. Trimming pared 2 bases from V and 1 base from J, leaving 9 bases between. Germline values: CDR1 LNHDA, CDR2 SQIVND (reference sequence). This CDR3 comprises 14 residues.

The origin of this receptor is a woman aged 50 to 65 with acute COVID-19. The source material was PBMCs or T cells enriched from blood (not recorded which). This sequence joins TRBV19 and TRBJ2-7; a weak D match, TRBD2 (5 bases). CDR3 sequence (DNA): TGTGCCAGTAGTATATATCAGCGGTCCTACGAGCAGTACTTC. It translates to CASSIYQRSYEQYF.